Below, 17 T cell receptor beta chains from the same sample are listed, as sequenced in a study of beta chain features in type 1 diabetes. Reverse transcription of all isolated RNA meant that expressed TCRB transcripts were sequenced. Assay: immunoSEQ multiplex PCR; the TCRdb copy retains only in-frame clones and omits some. The profile shows more than 300,000 clones, approximately 16% of them singletons. Material for sequencing was naive CD4+ T cells from blood. These receptor sequences come from a young woman in good health.

V is TRBV30 and J is TRBJ2-1; a weak D match, TRBD1 (6 bases). The CDR3 has 15 amino acids. Germline V gene lookup returns CDR1 GTSNPN and CDR2 SVGIG (reference sequence). V dropped 5 bases and J dropped 0 bases, with 14 bases sitting between them. CDR3 DNA sequence: TGTGCCTGGGTAGGACAGACGAGCTCCTACAATGAGCAGTTCTTC. It is translated as CAWVGQTSSYNEQFF.

The J gene is TRBJ2-1, the V gene TRBV13; D is unclear. This CDR3 has 15 amino acids. V was shortened by 2 bases and J by 5 bases, with 13 bases between the two germline ends. CDR1 PRHDT and CDR2 FYEKMQ come from the germline V gene (reference sequence). The CDR3 protein is CASSLRSGQNNEQFF. The CDR3 DNA reads TGTGCCAGCAGCTTACGTTCTGGGCAGAACAATGAGCAGTTCTTC.

V gene TRBV30 combines with J gene TRBJ2-3; 9 bases are shared with TRBD2. Germline CDR1 is GTSNPN and CDR2 is SVGIG (reference sequence). This CDR3 comprises 16 residues. Trimming removed 7 bases from V and 1 base from J; junction bases left unmatched: 12. The CDR3 nucleotides are TGTGCCTCCATAGCGGGAGCTACTGGGGGCACAGATACGCAGTATTTT. Protein product: CASIAGATGGTDTQYF.

The chain employs TRBV29-1 and TRBJ2-5; D may be TRBD1 (7 bases). Trimming stripped 2 bases from V and 5 bases from J, with 18 bases between. The CDR3 covers 15 residues. CDR1 and CDR2 (germline): SQVTM, ANQGSEA. As DNA, the CDR3 is TGCAGCGTTGAAATGGAGGGGGCGCAATGGGAGACCCAGTACTTC. It codes for CSVEMEGAQWETQYF.

This chain links TRBV7-9 with TRBJ2-7, with TRBD2 identical over 11 bases. This CDR3 spans 16 amino acids. The ends lost 5 bases at V and 5 bases at J; junction bases unmatched: 11. Germline V gene data show CDR1 as SEHNR and CDR2 as FQNEAQ (reference sequence). CDR3 sequence (DNA): TGTGCCAGCAGCCCGACTGGCGGACTAGCGGGTAACGAGCAGTACTTC. The encoded protein is CASSPTGGLAGNEQYF.

The chain has TRBV7-9 and TRBJ1-1; D uncertain. The V gene lost 6 bases and the J gene lost 1 base, with 6 bases spanning the gap. There are 12 residues in the CDR3. Looked up from germline, CDR1 is SEHNR and CDR2 is FQNEAQ (reference sequence). The CDR3 loop is CASSLENTEAFF. Written as DNA, the CDR3 is TGTGCCAGCAGTCTAGAGAACACTGAAGCTTTCTTT.

The rearrangement links TRBV7-9 to TRBJ1-2, with TRBD1 matching over 8 bases. The CDR3 has 16 residues. Germline CDR1 reads SEHNR; CDR2 reads FQNEAQ (reference sequence). V was pared by 3 bases and J by 4 bases, with 10 bases of the junction left unmatched. In DNA form, the CDR3 reads TGTGCCAGCAGCTTCAACAGGGGGGACGCGACCTATGGCTACACCTTC. It translates to CASSFNRGDATYGYTF.

There are a few counts of this clone. The V gene is TRBV19, the J gene TRBJ2-2; 7 nucleotides align to TRBD1. Looked up from germline, CDR1 is LNHDA and CDR2 is SQIVND (reference sequence). The CDR3 runs to 14 residues. With 4 bases clipped from V and 7 bases from J, the junction kept 6 bases outside the gene matches. CDR3 residues: CASSNTGVHGELFF. The CDR3 region has the DNA TGTGCCAGTAGTAACACAGGGGTTCACGGGGAGCTGTTTTTT. Supplemented by reference TRBV19 and TRBJ2-2, the full variable domain reads DGGITQSPKYLFRKEGQNVTLSCEQNLNHDAMYWYRQDPGQGLRLIYYSQIVNDFQKGDIAEGYSVSREKKESFPLTVTSAQKNPTAFYLCASSNTGVHGELFFGEGSRLTVL.

In its sample, this clone was seen a few times. Other DNA sequences in the same sample also yield this CDR3. V is TRBV18 and J is TRBJ2-1; 8 nucleotides match TRBD2. V lost 2 bases and J lost 0; bases outside the gene matches: 6. CDR1 KGHSH and CDR2 LQKENI come from the germline V gene. The length of the CDR3 is 17 residues. The DNA of the CDR3 is TGTGCCAGCTCACCATTAACTAGCGGAAGCTCCTACAATGAGCAGTTCTTC. It translates to CASSPLTSGSSYNEQFF.

V usage is TRBV30 and J usage is TRBJ2-1; tentatively, D is TRBD1 (6 bases). V lost 2 bases and J 5 bases, leaving 16 bases between the germline ends. Germline loops: CDR1 GTSNPN, CDR2 SVGIG (reference sequence). The CDR3 consists of 15 residues. The CDR3 DNA reads TGTGCCTGGAGTCACTTAGGACAGCAGGACAATGAGCAGTTCTTC. Translating it yields CAWSHLGQQDNEQFF.

The table lists this clone with a few counts. The CDR3 bases are TGTGCCAGCAGCTCCCGACTAGCGGGACTCACAGATACGCAGTATTTT. Protein sequence: CASSSRLAGLTDTQYF. The chain uses TRBV7-2 and TRBJ2-3; TRBD2 matches 11 bases. V lost 4 bases to trimming and J lost 2 bases; unmatched junction nucleotides: 5. CDR1 is SGHTA and CDR2 is FQGNSA in the germline V gene. The CDR3 totals 16 residues.

The J gene is TRBJ2-7, the V gene TRBV28; D is perhaps TRBD2 (6 bases). Deletions cut 2 bases from V and 2 bases from J, with 13 bases between. This CDR3 comprises 15 residues. Germline CDR1 and CDR2: MDHEN and SYDVKM. The CDR3 sequence: CASSLGGTGPYEQYF. CDR3 sequence (DNA): TGTGCCAGCAGTTTAGGGGGGACTGGACCCTACGAGCAGTACTTC.

This clone was counted a few times. The chain employs TRBV5-1 and TRBJ2-3; 10 bases are a match to TRBD2. Trimming took 0 bases from V and 3 from J; bases not matched to a gene: 4. The CDR3 is 16 residues long. Germline assignment: CDR1 SGHRS and CDR2 YFSETQ. CDR3 protein: CASSLGASGGTDTQYF. CDR3 nucleotide sequence: TGCGCCAGCAGCTTGGGGGCTAGCGGGGGAACAGATACGCAGTATTTT.

Regarding this clone: In the same sample, other DNA sequences code for this CDR3. This chain uses TRBV30 with TRBJ2-7; 7 bases match TRBD1. This CDR3 has 14 residues. Per the germline V gene, CDR1 is GTSNPN and CDR2 is SVGIG (reference sequence). Germline trimming cut 0 bases from V and 0 bases from J; bases unmatched to any gene: 2. CDR3 nucleotide sequence: TGTGCCTGGAGTGTAGCAGGGGGCTCCTACGAGCAGTACTTC. It translates to CAWSVAGGSYEQYF.

In DNA, the CDR3 is TGCGCCAGCAGTGCCCAAGACAGGGGAGGCTACACCTTC. It codes for CASSAQDRGGYTF. The J gene is TRBJ1-2, the V gene TRBV5-1; 8 positions agree with TRBD1. The CDR3 totals 13 residues. Germline CDR1 and CDR2: SGHRS and YFSETQ. V was pared by 5 bases and J by 8 bases, with 8 bases of the junction left unmatched. Full variable domain (outside the CDR3, taken from reference TRBV5-1 and TRBJ1-2): KAGVTQTPRYLIKTRGQQVTLSCSPISGHRSVSWYQQTPGQGLQFLFEYFSETQRNKGNFPGRFSGRQFSNSRSEMNVSTLELGDSALYLCASSAQDRGGYTFGSGTRLTVV.

This chain connects TRBV5-6 to TRBJ2-5, with TRBD1 identical over 9 bases. V lost 3 bases, J lost 3 bases, and 0 bases stayed unmatched. Per germline, CDR1 SGHDT and CDR2 YYEEEE. CDR3 size: 13 residues. The DNA of the CDR3 is TGTGCCAGCAGCTGGACAGGGGAAGAGACCCAGTACTTC. This encodes CASSWTGEETQYF.

This clone was picked up a small number of times. The chain joins TRBV30 to TRBJ1-4, with D possibly TRBD1 on 6 matching bases. The CDR3 runs 11 residues. Trimming cost V 8 bases and J 5 bases, with 9 bases left between them. Germline V gene lookup returns CDR1 GTSNPN and CDR2 SVGIG (reference sequence). CDR3 in DNA: TGTGCCCAAGGACAGAATGAAAAACTGTTTTTT. Its translation is CAQGQNEKLFF.